This TCR beta chain was captured by sequencing in a study of response to subunit inactivated influenza vaccine. Regarding the study as a whole: Authors suggested seasonal influenza vaccinations each recruit few new T cells.

The CDR3 runs 13 residues. Germline V gives CDR1 SQVTM, CDR2 ANQGSEA. Trimming cost V 4 bases and J 5 bases, with 14 bases left between them. The table lists this clonotype with many counts. What it binds is unknown. TCRdb passed the RT-PCR reads through MiXCR, listing each CDR3 protein once. The table lists roughly 570,000 distinct CDR3 sequences, 10% to 15% of them singletons. V and J are TRBV29-1 and TRBJ2-5; D may match TRBD1 or TRBD2 (6 bases each). Here the sequenced sample was PBMCs from blood, taken roughly 6 weeks after vaccination. The receptor's source is a man aged 50 to 59 who received an inactivated influenza vaccine. CDR3 DNA sequence: TGCAGCGTTGGGAGGGGAACAGGGGAGACCCAGTACTTC. Residues: CSVGRGTGETQYF.